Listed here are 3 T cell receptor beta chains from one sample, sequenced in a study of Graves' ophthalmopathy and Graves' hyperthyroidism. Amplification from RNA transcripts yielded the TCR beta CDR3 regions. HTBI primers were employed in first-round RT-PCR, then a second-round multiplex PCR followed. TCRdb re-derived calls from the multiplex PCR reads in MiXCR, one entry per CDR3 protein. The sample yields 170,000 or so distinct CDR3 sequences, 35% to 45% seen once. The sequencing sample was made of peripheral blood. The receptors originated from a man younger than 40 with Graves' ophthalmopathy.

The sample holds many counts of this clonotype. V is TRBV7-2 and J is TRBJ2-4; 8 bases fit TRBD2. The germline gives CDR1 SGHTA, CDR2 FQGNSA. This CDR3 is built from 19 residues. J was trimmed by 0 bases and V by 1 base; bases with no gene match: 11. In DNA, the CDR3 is TGTGCCAGCAGCTTAGTAGGACGGGGGGGGGCTCTAGCCAAAAACATTCAGTACTTC. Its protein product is CASSLVGRGGALAKNIQYF.

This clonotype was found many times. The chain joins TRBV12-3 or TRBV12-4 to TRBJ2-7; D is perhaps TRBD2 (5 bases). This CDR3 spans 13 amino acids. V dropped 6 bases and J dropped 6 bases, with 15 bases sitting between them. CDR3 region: CASSFGGQSEQYF. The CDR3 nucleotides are TGTGCCAGCAGCTTCGGAGGCCAGAGCGAGCAGTACTTC.

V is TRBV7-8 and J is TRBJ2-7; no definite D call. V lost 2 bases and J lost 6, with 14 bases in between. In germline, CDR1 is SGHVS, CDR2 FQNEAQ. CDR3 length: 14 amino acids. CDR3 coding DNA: TGTGCCAGCAGCTTATCTGGCGGAGCCACCGAGCAGTACTTC. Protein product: CASSLSGGATEQYF.